These 17 T cell receptor beta chains were sequenced from one sample in a study of Graves' ophthalmopathy and Graves' hyperthyroidism (dated by TCRdb to 2016 to 2018). Sequencing took place on an Illumina HiSeq 2000. For repertoire sequencing, TCR beta CDR3 regions were amplified from RNA transcripts. The first round of RT-PCR was done with HTBI primers and the Qiagen OneStep RT-PCR kit, and was followed by a second round of multiplex PCR, then size selection and purification. In-frame beta chains were kept once TCRdb had trimmed the public reads at Q25 with fastp and called clones with MiXCR. Rows with a matching CDR3 protein are joined into one entry that keeps the most common DNA and genes. Within this sample are about 210,000 distinct CDR3 sequences, with under 30% of them counted one time only. Approximately 8.2% of the sample is in the top ten clones. Sequencing was carried out using peripheral blood. These receptors came from a man aged 50 to 59 with Graves' ophthalmopathy. Donor details come from another sample of the same person, matched by shared clones.

This chain uses TRBV6-1 with TRBJ1-2; D is possibly TRBD1 (6 bases). The CDR3 contains 13 residues. The V gene's germline CDR1 is MNHNS and CDR2 SASEGT. Trimming left V 6 bases short and J 8 bases short, with 16 bases between. CDR3 loop: CASRSDSIGGYTF. The CDR3 nucleotides are TGTGCCAGCAGGTCGGACAGCATAGGAGGCTACACCTTC.

This clonotype has ten or more counts. The chain links TRBV7-2 to TRBJ2-5; 11 bases agree with TRBD2. The V gene end was trimmed by 5 bases and the J gene end by 5 bases; junction bases not matched to a gene: 13. The CDR3 length is 17 residues. Germline lookup yields CDR1 SGHTA and CDR2 FQGNSA. CDR3 coding DNA: TGTGCCAGCAGCCCTGGTGTTAGCGGGAGGGCCGCGGAGACCCAGTACTTC. Translated, it gives CASSPGVSGRAAETQYF. Variable domain in full (rest from reference TRBV7-2 and TRBJ2-5): GAGVSQSPSNKVTEKGKDVELRCDPISGHTALYWYRQSLGQGLEFLIYFQGNSAPDKSGLPSDRFSAERTGGSVSTLTIQRTQQEDSAVYLCASSPGVSGRAAETQYFGPGTRLLVL.

The V and J genes are TRBV29-1 and TRBJ1-2; perhaps TRBD1 as D (5 bases). V lost 4 bases, J lost 3 bases, and 9 bases lay in between. Germline assignment: CDR1 SQVTM and CDR2 ANQGSEA. This CDR3 is 12 amino acids long. The CDR3 here is CSVVQGDYGYTF. The CDR3 nucleotides read TGCAGCGTTGTTCAGGGTGACTATGGCTACACCTTC. Full variable domain (missing parts from reference TRBV29-1 and TRBJ1-2): SAVISQKPSRDICQRGTSLTIQCQVDSQVTMMFWYRQQPGQSLTLIATANQGSEATYESGFVIDKFPISRPNLTFSTLTVSNMSPEDSSIYLCSVVQGDYGYTFGSGTRLTVV.

Many counts were recorded for this clonotype. CDR3 sequence: CSARDAAGGQETQYF. CDR3 DNA: TGCAGTGCTAGAGATGCAGCGGGAGGGCAAGAGACCCAGTACTTC. The chain joins TRBV20-1 to TRBJ2-5, with 10 bases matching TRBD2. Trimming removed 0 bases from V and 2 bases from J; junction bases left unmatched: 3. CDR1 and CDR2 (germline): DFQATT, SNEGSKA (reference sequence). The CDR3 has 15 residues.

This clonotype appeared many times. This chain connects TRBV20-1 to TRBJ2-5; TRBD2 agrees at 11 bases. This CDR3 spans 12 amino acids. V was clipped by 6 bases and J by 7 bases; unmatched bases: 4. The germline V gene has CDR1 DFQATT and CDR2 SNEGSKA (reference sequence). The CDR3 DNA is TGCAGTGCCCCCACTAGCGGGGGGACCCAGTACTTC. This translates into CSAPTSGGTQYF.

This clonotype was recorded many times. The chain joins TRBV5-1 to TRBJ2-5; 7 bases are a match to TRBD2. With V trimmed by 10 bases and J by 6 bases, 12 bases remained unmatched. The CDR3 spans 13 residues. Germline CDR1 reads SGHRS; CDR2 reads YFSETQ. The CDR3 nucleotides read TGCGCCTCCAAGCGAGCGGGGCTCCAGACCCAGTACTTC. Translation gives CASKRAGLQTQYF.

The rearrangement uses TRBV3-1 and TRBJ1-1; the D gene is possibly TRBD1 (6 bases). V was pared by 0 bases and J by 1 base, with 12 bases between. CDR3 length: 16 residues. Germline CDR1 reads LGHDT; CDR2 reads YNNKEL (reference sequence). The CDR3 reads CASSQDLTGWNTEAFF. The CDR3 nucleotides are TGTGCCAGCAGCCAAGACCTTACAGGGTGGAACACTGAAGCTTTCTTT.

The chain carries TRBV6-1 and TRBJ1-1; no definite D call. With 8 bases removed from V and 1 base from J, the gap between germline ends came to 17 bases. CDR3 size: 15 residues. Germline CDR1 and CDR2: MNHNS and SASEGT. This chain's CDR3 is CASGKGRTWNTEAFF. The CDR3 DNA reads as TGTGCCAGCGGGAAGGGCAGGACCTGGAACACTGAAGCTTTCTTT.

This clonotype occurred many times. The rearrangement uses TRBV5-1 and TRBJ2-2, with 8 bases lining up with TRBD1. In germline, CDR1 is SGHRS, CDR2 YFSETQ. This CDR3 has 16 residues. V lost 2 bases and J lost 5; bases outside the gene matches: 8. In DNA form, the CDR3 reads TGCGCCAGCAGCTTTGGGACAGGAGCTGCTACCGGGGAGCTGTTTTTT. Amino acids: CASSFGTGAATGELFF.

This clonotype showed up many times. V usage is TRBV20-1 and J usage is TRBJ2-5; D call uncertain. V was trimmed by 1 base and J by 5 bases, leaving 14 bases between them. Germline V gene data show CDR1 as DFQATT and CDR2 as SNEGSKA (reference sequence). The CDR3 length is 14 residues. DNA of the CDR3: TGCAGTGCTAGAGTAGTCGGGCCAGTGGAGACCCAGTACTTC. Translating it yields CSARVVGPVETQYF.

This clonotype has at least ten counts. The chain is built from TRBV4-3 and TRBJ1-1; 7 bases align to TRBD1. The CDR3 runs 16 residues. V was pared by 4 bases and J by 10 bases, with 18 bases of the junction left unmatched. Germline V gene lookup returns CDR1 LGHNA and CDR2 YSLEER. The CDR3 sequence is CASSPTLTGTAGRAFF. DNA for the CDR3: TGCGCCAGCAGCCCGACCCTTACCGGGACAGCCGGCCGAGCTTTCTTT.

This clonotype was observed many times. This chain connects TRBV6-5 to TRBJ2-7; 8 positions match TRBD1. This CDR3 region has 13 residues. V gave up 8 bases and J gave up 7 bases; unmatched junction bases: 10. Germline CDR1 and CDR2: MNHEY and SVGAGI. For the CDR3, the DNA is TGTGCCAGCGGAGCGGACAGGGATGGTGAGCAGTACTTC. The encoded protein is CASGADRDGEQYF.

The V gene is TRBV11-1, the J gene TRBJ2-5, with D tentatively TRBD1 (5 bases). V gave up 7 bases and J gave up 2 bases, with 20 bases separating them. The germline CDR1 and CDR2 sequences are SGHAT and FQDESV (reference sequence). There are 16 residues in the CDR3. CDR3: CASTQGVSRQQETQYF. For the CDR3, the DNA is TGTGCCAGCACCCAAGGGGTTAGCAGACAGCAAGAGACCCAGTACTTC.

CDR3: CASFPGTPLETQYF. The CDR3 DNA follows: TGTGCCAGCTTCCCCGGGACTCCCTTGGAGACCCAGTACTTC. This chain uses TRBV28 with TRBJ2-5; the D gene is possibly TRBD2 (6 bases). Trimming took 8 bases from V and 5 from J, leaving 18 bases between them. The CDR3 spans 14 residues. Per germline, CDR1 MDHEN and CDR2 SYDVKM.

This clonotype came up many times. It may be a read error: a sequence one base away is much more abundant. This chain links TRBV28 with TRBJ2-5; D call uncertain. This CDR3 has 12 amino acids. V was cut by 6 bases and J by 6 bases, with 11 bases left in between. Per the germline V gene, CDR1 is MDHEN and CDR2 is SYDVKM. The CDR3 reads CASRFLGQTQYF. The CDR3 coding sequence is TGTGCCAGCAGGTTCTTAGGGCAGACCCAGTACTTC.

This clonotype was counted many times. The chain carries TRBV20-1 and TRBJ1-2, with 9 bases matching TRBD1. The CDR3 totals 14 residues. The ends lost 2 bases at V and 6 bases at J; junction bases unmatched: 7. CDR1 and CDR2 (germline): DFQATT, SNEGSKA (reference sequence). CDR3 region: CSARYPGTGHGYTF. The CDR3 DNA follows: TGCAGTGCTAGATACCCCGGGACAGGGCATGGCTACACCTTC.

The chain carries TRBV7-2 and TRBJ2-5; TRBD2 is a possible D gene (5 bases). The CDR3 is 15 residues long. V was trimmed by 7 bases and J by 2 bases, leaving 17 bases between them. The germline V gene has CDR1 SGHTA and CDR2 FQGNSA. The CDR3 sequence: CASTTGLAHQETQYF. The CDR3, as DNA: TGTGCCAGCACCACTGGTCTAGCTCATCAAGAGACCCAGTACTTC. Using reference TRBV7-2 and TRBJ2-5 for the parts outside the CDR3, the full variable domain is GAGVSQSPSNKVTEKGKDVELRCDPISGHTALYWYRQSLGQGLEFLIYFQGNSAPDKSGLPSDRFSAERTGGSVSTLTIQRTQQEDSAVYLCASTTGLAHQETQYFGPGTRLLVL.